Presented here are 21 T cell receptor beta chains from one specimen sequenced in a study of shared clonotypes between healthy human individuals (dated by TCRdb to about 2020). Preparation of the library involved the immunoSEQ multiplex PCR assay. Entries here come from immuneACCESS through TCRdb and include only in-frame sequences with V and J called. Some clones fail to appear in such tables; in the studies checked, an unresolved V gene covers under half of the shortfall, and the cause of the remainder is unknown. This sample gives over 400,000 clones in total; more than 95% of them show up just once. The biggest ten clones account for around 0.066% of the sample. The specimen was naive CD4+ T cells sorted from blood. Per the publication, the cell subset or site label means: CD45RA+ positively selected. These receptors originate from a woman under 40 in good health.

The CDR3 here is CASSLWGLGWQTNEKLFF. CDR3 bases: TGTGCCAGCAGTTTATGGGGTTTAGGGTGGCAAACTAATGAAAAACTGTTTTTT. The J gene is TRBJ1-4, the V gene TRBV27; no definite D call. The V gene's germline CDR1 is MNHEY and CDR2 SMNVEV (reference sequence). This CDR3 is 18 amino acids long. With 1 base removed from V and 1 base from J, the gap between germline ends came to 16 bases.

The V gene is TRBV28, the J gene TRBJ2-7, with D maybe TRBD2 (7 bases). Germline CDR1 and CDR2: MDHEN and SYDVKM. V was shortened by 6 bases and J by 2 bases, with 14 bases between the two germline ends. The CDR3 spans 14 residues. The CDR3 protein is CASSGSGGPYEQYF. The CDR3 DNA sequence: TGTGCCAGCAGCGGATCGGGGGGCCCCTACGAGCAGTACTTC.

In the case of this clone: The same CDR3 can be traced to other DNA sequences in this sample. This chain joins TRBV6-5 and TRBJ2-7; D uncertain. Trimming took 0 bases from V and 3 from J, leaving 9 bases between them. The CDR3 is made up of 14 amino acids. Germline loops: CDR1 MNHEY, CDR2 SVGAGI. The CDR3 coding sequence is TGTGCCAGCAGTTACTCGACGGGCGGCTACGAGCAGTACTTC. Protein product: CASSYSTGGYEQYF.

The V and J genes are TRBV28 and TRBJ2-1; either TRBD1 or TRBD2 may supply D (7 bases each). The CDR3 extends over 16 amino acids. V was trimmed by 5 bases and J by 2 bases, leaving 16 bases between them. Germline values: CDR1 MDHEN, CDR2 SYDVKM. CDR3 sequence (DNA): TGTGCCAGCAGTCCCTCAGCGGGACAGCCCTACAATGAGCAGTTCTTC. It encodes CASSPSAGQPYNEQFF.

The rearrangement uses TRBV5-1 and TRBJ2-7; D uncertain. Germline-derived CDR1 and CDR2 are SGHRS and YFSETQ. The V end was cut by 4 bases, the J end by 5 bases, with 10 bases between. The CDR3 totals 12 residues. The CDR3 sequence is CASSTMAHEQYF. The DNA for the CDR3 is TGCGCCAGCAGCACGATGGCCCACGAGCAGTACTTC.

The chain recombines TRBV5-1 with TRBJ2-3, with 11 bases that match TRBD2. The CDR3 runs to 17 residues. The germline CDR1 and CDR2 sequences are SGHRS and YFSETQ. V lost 2 bases and J lost 3; bases outside the gene matches: 8. CDR3 region: CASSFPGLAEVTDTQYF. CDR3 nucleotides: TGCGCCAGCAGCTTTCCGGGACTAGCGGAGGTAACAGATACGCAGTATTTT. The variable domain in full, with the rest retrieved from reference TRBV5-1 and TRBJ2-3, is KAGVTQTPRYLIKTRGQQVTLSCSPISGHRSVSWYQQTPGQGLQFLFEYFSETQRNKGNFPGRFSGRQFSNSRSEMNVSTLELGDSALYLCASSFPGLAEVTDTQYFGPGTRLTVL.

The J gene is TRBJ2-7, the V gene TRBV27; D uncertain. Per the germline V gene, CDR1 is MNHEY and CDR2 is SMNVEV (reference sequence). The CDR3 totals 13 residues. With 0 bases removed from V and 2 bases from J, the gap between germline ends came to 5 bases. CDR3 region: CASSLSKPYEQYF. DNA for the CDR3: TGTGCCAGCAGTTTATCGAAACCCTACGAGCAGTACTTC.

The chain uses TRBV7-9 and TRBJ2-1; TRBD2 matches 9 bases. J gave up 0 bases and V 1 base, and 10 bases lay outside the gene matches. From germline, CDR1 is SEHNR and CDR2 FQNEAQ (reference sequence). The CDR3 totals 19 residues. CDR3 sequence (DNA): TGTGCCAGCAGCTTAGGCGCTAGCGGGGTTGTGGGCTCCTACAATGAGCAGTTCTTC. As protein: CASSLGASGVVGSYNEQFF.

This chain joins TRBV6-5 and TRBJ1-5, with D maybe TRBD1 (5 bases). Looked up from germline, CDR1 is MNHEY and CDR2 is SVGAGI. The CDR3 covers 14 residues. The V gene lost 6 bases and the J gene lost 7 bases, with 16 bases spanning the gap. CDR3 nucleotides: TGTGCCAGCAGGTCGATGCAGGGTGGGCAGCCCCAGCATTTT. Translated, it gives CASRSMQGGQPQHF.

The chain couples TRBV2 to TRBJ2-7, with TRBD1 matching 10 bases. The CDR3 sequence is 11 residues long. The V gene end was trimmed by 8 bases and the J gene end by 6 bases; junction bases not matched to a gene: 1. Germline V lookup: CDR1 SNHLY, CDR2 FYNNEI. The CDR3 reads CASGTGAEQYF. CDR3 DNA: TGTGCCAGCGGGACAGGGGCCGAGCAGTACTTC.

This clone was counted once. The chain combines TRBV11-1 with TRBJ2-2; 10 nucleotides align to TRBD2. CDR3 length: 16 residues. V lost 3 bases to trimming and J lost 2 bases; unmatched junction nucleotides: 3. Germline assignment: CDR1 SGHAT and CDR2 FQDESV (reference sequence). The CDR3 region is CASSFGLADNTGELFF. CDR3 DNA: TGTGCCAGCAGCTTCGGACTAGCGGATAACACCGGGGAGCTGTTTTTT.

This clone has just one count. The chain combines TRBV6-5 with TRBJ2-2; D ambiguous. The CDR3 loop spans 13 amino acids. V gave up 6 bases and J gave up 8 bases, with 13 bases separating them. The V gene's germline CDR1 is MNHEY and CDR2 SVGAGI. CDR3: CASRPNGEGELFF. The CDR3 DNA sequence: TGTGCCAGCAGACCTAACGGTGAAGGGGAGCTGTTTTTT.

The chain employs TRBV5-1 and TRBJ1-3; D might be TRBD1 (5 bases). Germline V CDR1 and CDR2: SGHRS, YFSETQ. The CDR3 totals 15 residues. The V and J ends lost 1 base and 4 bases respectively, with 12 bases between them. The CDR3 DNA sequence: TGCGCCAGCAGCTTGAGCCCGGAGGGGGGAAACACCATATATTTT. Amino acids: CASSLSPEGGNTIYF.

The V and J genes are TRBV5-1 and TRBJ1-4; no clear D gene. Between the trimmed V and J ends, which lost 0 bases and 0 bases, there was a span of 12 bases. In germline, CDR1 is SGHRS, CDR2 YFSETQ. The length of the CDR3 is 17 residues. The CDR3 region is CASSLAPKFTTNEKLFF. CDR3 DNA: TGCGCCAGCAGCTTGGCCCCCAAGTTTACAACTAATGAAAAACTGTTTTTT.

V usage is TRBV5-1 and J usage is TRBJ2-7, with a tentative D call TRBD1 (6 bases). Trimming left V 0 bases short and J 5 bases short, with 15 bases between. In germline, CDR1 is SGHRS, CDR2 YFSETQ. The CDR3 has 15 amino acids. The CDR3 here is CASSLGTGPINEQYF. DNA for the CDR3: TGCGCCAGCAGCTTGGGCACAGGGCCCATAAACGAGCAGTACTTC.

The chain uses TRBV4-2 and TRBJ2-7; D is perhaps TRBD2 (6 bases). The germline V gene encodes CDR1 LGHNA and CDR2 YNFKEQ. The CDR3 totals 17 residues. Trimming cost V 0 bases and J 5 bases, with 20 bases left between them. The CDR3 DNA follows: TGTGCCAGCAGCCAAGATTTAGGCGGGCTAGCGAGAGACGAGCAGTACTTC. It encodes CASSQDLGGLARDEQYF.

The chain is built from TRBV27 and TRBJ2-2; the D gene is possibly TRBD2 (5 bases). Germline V lookup: CDR1 MNHEY, CDR2 SMNVEV (reference sequence). CDR3 size: 14 residues. V was clipped by 0 bases and J by 7 bases, with 9 bases between them. This CDR3 is CASSLSPGIGELFF. The CDR3 nucleotides are TGTGCCAGCAGTTTATCGCCGGGAATCGGGGAGCTGTTTTTT.

This clone was counted a few times. The CDR3 sequence: CASREAYNEQFF. The CDR3 DNA reads as TGCGCCAGCAGGGAGGCCTACAATGAGCAGTTCTTC. The V and J genes are TRBV10-2 and TRBJ2-1, with D maybe TRBD2 (5 bases). The V end was cut by 6 bases, the J end by 2 bases, with 5 bases between. Per the germline V gene, CDR1 is WSHSY and CDR2 is SAAADI. The CDR3 consists of 12 residues.

On this clone itself: The germline gene is not matched at one end of the junction; a read error may be the cause. The chain has TRBV4-1 and TRBJ2-3, with D tentatively TRBD1 (6 bases). Germline values: CDR1 MGHRA, CDR2 YSYEKL. CDR3 length equals 16 residues. The CDR3 reads CASRQDGTPPGDTQYF. The CDR3, as DNA: TGCGCCAGCAGGCAAGATGGGACACCTCCCGGAGATACGCAGTATTTT.

The chain carries TRBV4-2 and TRBJ1-2, with D tentatively TRBD1 (5 bases). The V gene's germline CDR1 is LGHNA and CDR2 YNFKEQ. This CDR3 comprises 14 residues. Deletions cut 7 bases from V and 7 bases from J, with 19 bases between. The CDR3 sequence is CASKFPGPMGGYTF. The CDR3 coding sequence is TGTGCCAGCAAGTTTCCAGGGCCTATGGGTGGCTACACCTTC.

The chain employs TRBV29-1 and TRBJ1-4, with a possible D match to TRBD1 (6 bases). CDR3 length: 16 amino acids. V lost 6 bases to trimming and J lost 2 bases, with 19 bases between them. The germline CDR1 and CDR2 sequences are SQVTM and ANQGSEA. Here the CDR3 DNA reads TGCAGCGTCGCAACCGGGGGCGGGGGGACTAATGAAAAACTGTTTTTT. It specifies CSVATGGGGTNEKLFF. Based on the CDR3 plus reference TRBV29-1 and TRBJ1-4, the full variable domain is SAVISQKPSRDICQRGTSLTIQCQVDSQVTMMFWYRQQPGQSLTLIATANQGSEATYESGFVIDKFPISRPNLTFSTLTVSNMSPEDSSIYLCSVATGGGGTNEKLFFGSGTQLSVL.